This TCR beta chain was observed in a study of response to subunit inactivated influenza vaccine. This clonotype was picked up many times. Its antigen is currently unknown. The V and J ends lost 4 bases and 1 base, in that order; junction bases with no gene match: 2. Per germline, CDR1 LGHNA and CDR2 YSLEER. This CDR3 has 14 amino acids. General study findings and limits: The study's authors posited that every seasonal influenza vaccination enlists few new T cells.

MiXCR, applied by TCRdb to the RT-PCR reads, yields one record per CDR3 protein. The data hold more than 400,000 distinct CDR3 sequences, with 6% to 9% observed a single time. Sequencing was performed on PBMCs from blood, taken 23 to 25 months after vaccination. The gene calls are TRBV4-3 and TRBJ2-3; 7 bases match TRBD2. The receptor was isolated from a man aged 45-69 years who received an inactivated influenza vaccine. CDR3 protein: CASSPGLRTDTQYF. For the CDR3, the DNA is TGCGCCAGCAGCCCGGGACTACGCACAGATACGCAGTATTTT.